These 25 T cell receptor beta chains share one sample of origin, sequenced in a study of long-term antiretroviral therapy in people with HIV. Researchers report immunoSEQ v3.0 was run at survey level. Here immunoSEQ multiplex PCR was the method, and the copy in TCRdb shows in-frame clones only, minus some. The table lists over 35,000 clones, less than 95% of them singletons. Sequenced material: unsorted PBMCs, taken about 9.1 years after starting antiretroviral therapy. The receptor set was obtained from a young man with HIV.

This chain joins TRBV19 and TRBJ1-1; D remains ambiguous. Trimming pared 7 bases from V and 0 bases from J, leaving 6 bases between. The CDR3 is made up of 12 amino acids. The germline gives CDR1 LNHDA, CDR2 SQIVND (reference sequence). The CDR3 reads CASTTMNTEAFF. CDR3 nucleotide sequence: TGTGCCAGTACTACTATGAACACTGAAGCTTTCTTT. Full variable domain (outside the CDR3, taken from reference TRBV19 and TRBJ1-1): DGGITQSPKYLFRKEGQNVTLSCEQNLNHDAMYWYRQDPGQGLRLIYYSQIVNDFQKGDIAEGYSVSREKKESFPLTVTSAQKNPTAFYLCASTTMNTEAFFGQGTRLTVV.

This chain connects TRBV15 to TRBJ1-6; TRBD1 aligns across 8 bases. CDR1 LNHNV and CDR2 YYDKDF come from the germline V gene (reference sequence). V trimming: 3 bases; J trimming: 5 bases; junction bases outside the gene matches: 3. This CDR3 has 15 amino acids. CDR3 coding DNA: TGTGCCACCAGCAGCCGACAGGGGAATAATTCACCCCTCCACTTT. It codes for CATSSRQGNNSPLHF.

This chain connects TRBV5-1 to TRBJ2-2; 9 bases are shared with TRBD2. Germline V gene data show CDR1 as SGHRS and CDR2 as YFSETQ. Losses at the gene ends were 1 base for V and 3 bases for J; bases not matched to a gene: 4. The CDR3 has 16 residues. This CDR3 is CASSLRASGDTGELFF. CDR3 DNA: TGCGCCAGCAGCTTGCGGGCTAGCGGGGACACCGGGGAGCTGTTTTTT.

The rearrangement uses TRBV5-5 and TRBJ1-2; TRBD1 agrees at 10 bases. The CDR3 is 13 residues long. CDR1 and CDR2 (germline): SGHKS, YYEKEE (reference sequence). Germline trimming cut 10 bases from V and 8 bases from J; bases unmatched to any gene: 11. CDR3 bases: TGTGCCGGCCCGGGACAGGGGTCTTTGGGCTACACCTTC. Amino acids: CAGPGQGSLGYTF.

The chain carries TRBV19 and TRBJ2-3; 8 positions agree with TRBD2. The length of the CDR3 is 15 residues. The junction had 5 bases not matched to a gene; V was cut back by 3 bases and J by 3 bases. Per germline, CDR1 LNHDA and CDR2 SQIVND (reference sequence). The CDR3 loop reads CASSMGGGGTDTQYF. The CDR3 nucleotides are TGTGCCAGTAGTATGGGAGGCGGGGGGACAGATACGCAGTATTTT.

V and J are TRBV19 and TRBJ1-1; D is possibly TRBD1 (5 bases). The CDR3 has 16 amino acids. Looked up from germline, CDR1 is LNHDA and CDR2 is SQIVND (reference sequence). The V end was cut by 6 bases, the J end by 3 bases, with 20 bases between. CDR3 protein: CASRVQEGFEDTEAFF. In nucleotides, the CDR3 is TGTGCCAGTAGAGTCCAGGAGGGGTTTGAGGACACTGAAGCTTTCTTT. Full variable domain (missing parts from reference TRBV19 and TRBJ1-1): DGGITQSPKYLFRKEGQNVTLSCEQNLNHDAMYWYRQDPGQGLRLIYYSQIVNDFQKGDIAEGYSVSREKKESFPLTVTSAQKNPTAFYLCASRVQEGFEDTEAFFGQGTRLTVV.

CDR3 DNA: TGCGCCAGCAGCCAAGAGAGGGGGAGCTCTGGAAACACCATATATTTT. Protein sequence: CASSQERGSSGNTIYF. The V and J genes are TRBV4-1 and TRBJ1-3; TRBD1 might be the D (6 bases). CDR3 length: 16 residues. The V end lost 0 bases, the J end lost 0 bases, and 9 bases lay between the germline ends. Per germline, CDR1 MGHRA and CDR2 YSYEKL.

The genes are TRBV5-4 and TRBJ1-3; TRBD1 might be the D (6 bases). Germline assignment: CDR1 SGHNT and CDR2 YYREEE (reference sequence). V was cut by 4 bases and J by 4 bases, with 15 bases left in between. The CDR3 sequence is 15 residues long. The CDR3 region is CASSLGQSGGNTIYF. CDR3 nucleotides: TGTGCCAGCAGCCTAGGACAGTCCGGGGGAAACACCATATATTTT.

V usage is TRBV2 and J usage is TRBJ2-5; 13 bases fit TRBD2. The CDR3 length is 15 residues. The J segment lost 2 bases and the V segment lost 6 bases, leaving 3 bases of the junction unmatched. CDR1 and CDR2 from the germline V gene are SNHLY and FYNNEI. CDR3: CASRGLAGTQETQYF. The CDR3 DNA follows: TGTGCCAGCAGGGGACTAGCGGGGACTCAAGAGACCCAGTACTTC.

There are a few counts of this clone. The chain is built from TRBV7-9 and TRBJ2-6; 7 nucleotides line up with TRBD1. The V gene's germline CDR1 is SEHNR and CDR2 FQNEAQ (reference sequence). This CDR3 has 16 amino acids. With V trimmed by 4 bases and J by 0 bases, 3 bases remained unmatched. This CDR3 reads CASSYRDSSGANVLTF. Here the CDR3 DNA reads TGTGCCAGCAGCTACCGGGACAGCTCTGGGGCCAACGTCCTGACTTTC.

J is TRBJ1-3 and V is TRBV5-1; D call uncertain. Germline-derived CDR1 and CDR2 are SGHRS and YFSETQ. The CDR3 is made up of 15 amino acids. V was cut by 0 bases and J by 0 bases, with 7 bases left in between. The CDR3 is CASSLVGVSGNTIYF. DNA for the CDR3: TGCGCCAGCAGCTTGGTCGGAGTCTCTGGAAACACCATATATTTT.

The chain links TRBV9 to TRBJ1-4; 9 bases are shared with TRBD1. Trimming cost V 3 bases and J 7 bases; bases outside gene matches: 7. The CDR3 totals 15 residues. Germline V gene data show CDR1 as SGDLS and CDR2 as YYNGEE. The CDR3 reads CASSGPGTGIEKLFF. The CDR3, as DNA: TGTGCCAGCAGCGGACCCGGGACAGGGATTGAAAAACTGTTTTTT. Combining the CDR3 with reference TRBV9 and TRBJ1-4 gives the whole variable domain DSGVTQTPKHLITATGQRVTLRCSPRSGDLSVYWYQQSLDQGLQFLIQYYNGEERAKGNILERFSAQQFPDLHSELNLSSLELGDSALYFCASSGPGTGIEKLFFGSGTQLSVL.

The rearrangement joins TRBV5-1 to TRBJ2-5, with D maybe TRBD2 (6 bases). Germline CDR1 and CDR2: SGHRS and YFSETQ. The CDR3 totals 15 residues. V shed 4 bases and J shed 5 bases, with 18 bases lying between them. The CDR3 here is CASSRDGSGWETQYF. The CDR3 DNA is TGCGCCAGCAGCAGGGACGGGAGCGGGTGGGAGACCCAGTACTTC. Filled out from reference TRBV5-1 and TRBJ2-5, the complete variable domain reads KAGVTQTPRYLIKTRGQQVTLSCSPISGHRSVSWYQQTPGQGLQFLFEYFSETQRNKGNFPGRFSGRQFSNSRSEMNVSTLELGDSALYLCASSRDGSGWETQYFGPGTRLLVL.

The chain combines TRBV9 with TRBJ2-1, with no clear D. V lost 0 bases and J 5 bases, leaving 9 bases between the germline ends. The CDR3 extends over 14 amino acids. CDR1 and CDR2 (germline): SGDLS, YYNGEE. CDR3 sequence: CASSVVGRNNEQFF. CDR3 coding DNA: TGTGCCAGCAGCGTAGTAGGTAGGAACAATGAGCAGTTCTTC.

The CDR3, as DNA: TGTGCCAGCAGCTTCCAGGGGCTGAGCGGTGAAAAACTGTTTTTT. It translates to CASSFQGLSGEKLFF. V is TRBV7-9 and J is TRBJ1-4; TRBD1 is a possible D gene (6 bases). CDR3 length: 15 residues. V lost 3 bases, J lost 7 bases, and 15 bases lay in between. Germline V gene sequence: CDR1 SEHNR, CDR2 FQNEAQ (reference sequence).

In this sample, this clone turned up once. The rearrangement links TRBV10-3 to TRBJ1-4, with TRBD1 as a possible D gene (5 bases). Germline loops: CDR1 ENHRY, CDR2 SYGVKD. V gave up 4 bases and J gave up 5 bases, with 8 bases separating them. The CDR3 consists of 13 residues. CDR3 coding DNA: TGTGCCATCAGTGGACAGCAAAATGAAAAACTGTTTTTT. Its translation: CAISGQQNEKLFF.

The chain joins TRBV15 to TRBJ1-2, with 7 bases identical to TRBD1. The V gene's germline CDR1 is LNHNV and CDR2 YYDKDF (reference sequence). This CDR3 spans 17 amino acids. With 2 bases clipped from V and 2 bases from J, the junction kept 11 bases outside the gene matches. CDR3 amino acids: CATSRRSGTANNYGYTF. In DNA form, the CDR3 reads TGTGCCACCAGCAGAAGGTCCGGGACAGCTAACAACTATGGCTACACCTTC.

The chain combines TRBV11-2 with TRBJ2-2; unclear D gene. CDR1 and CDR2 from the germline V gene are SGHAT and FQNNGV. The V end lost 5 bases, the J end lost 5 bases, and 6 bases lay between the germline ends. The CDR3 contains 12 residues. The DNA of the CDR3 is TGTGCCAGCAGCCTTACTACCGGGGAGCTGTTTTTT. It codes for CASSLTTGELFF.

V is TRBV23-1 and J is TRBJ1-5, with TRBD1 identical over 11 bases. TRBV23-1 is annotated as an ORF whose role is uncertain. The CDR3 spans 14 residues. V was pared by 11 bases and J by 8 bases, with 11 bases of the junction left unmatched. For the CDR3, the DNA is TGCGCCGACCCAGGACAGGGGGCTTGGGAGCCCCAGCATTTT. Protein sequence: CADPGQGAWEPQHF.

The V gene is TRBV7-3, the J gene TRBJ2-6, with 8 bases lining up with TRBD2. The germline V gene has CDR1 SGHTA and CDR2 FQGTGA. With V trimmed by 5 bases and J by 2 bases, 8 bases remained unmatched. The CDR3 loop spans 17 amino acids. The CDR3 spells CASSHGRGPAGANVLTF. CDR3 DNA: TGTGCCAGCAGCCACGGGAGGGGTCCTGCTGGGGCCAACGTCCTGACTTTC.

The chain joins TRBV6-5 to TRBJ1-2; D unresolved. The CDR3 totals 15 residues. V was pared by 2 bases and J by 10 bases, with 20 bases between. CDR1 MNHEY and CDR2 SVGAGI come from the germline V gene. CDR3 sequence (DNA): TGTGCCAGCAGTTACGGATTCCCCCCCCGGACCCCCTACACCTTC. It specifies CASSYGFPPRTPYTF.

The rearrangement links TRBV27 to TRBJ2-7; D call uncertain. CDR1 and CDR2 (germline): MNHEY, SMNVEV (reference sequence). V lost 0 bases and J lost 0, with 9 bases in between. The CDR3 runs 15 residues. Here the CDR3 DNA reads TGTGCCAGCAGTTTATCAGGGTACAGCTCCTACGAGCAGTACGTC. Its translation: CASSLSGYSSYEQYV.

The chain uses TRBV19 and TRBJ2-2, with no clear D. Germline V CDR1 and CDR2: LNHDA, SQIVND (reference sequence). The CDR3 loop spans 12 amino acids. The DNA of the CDR3 is TGTGCACCCCGTCTTTCCACCGGGGAGCTGTTTTTT. As protein: CAPRLSTGELFF. Drawing the rest from reference TRBV19 and TRBJ2-2, the complete variable domain is DGGITQSPKYLFRKEGQNVTLSCEQNLNHDAMYWYRQDPGQGLRLIYYSQIVNDFQKGDIAEGYSVSREKKESFPLTVTSAQKNPTAFYLCAPRLSTGELFFGEGSRLTVL.

The rearrangement uses TRBV13 and TRBJ2-3; D is perhaps TRBD2 (6 bases). The V and J ends lost 2 bases and 4 bases respectively, with 16 bases between them. The CDR3 has 16 residues. Germline CDR1 and CDR2: PRHDT and FYEKMQ (reference sequence). The chain's CDR3 is CASSLLFRDSPDTQYF. As DNA, the CDR3 is TGTGCCAGCAGCTTATTGTTTCGGGACTCCCCAGATACGCAGTATTTT.

The CDR3 DNA reads as TGTGCCAGTAGGGGACAGGGGGCGCACCAGCCCCAGCATTTT. It is translated as CASRGQGAHQPQHF. The V and J genes are TRBV19 and TRBJ1-5, with 12 bases fitting TRBD1. The CDR3 is made up of 14 amino acids. Germline loops: CDR1 LNHDA, CDR2 SQIVND (reference sequence). With V trimmed by 6 bases and J by 7 bases, 4 bases remained unmatched.